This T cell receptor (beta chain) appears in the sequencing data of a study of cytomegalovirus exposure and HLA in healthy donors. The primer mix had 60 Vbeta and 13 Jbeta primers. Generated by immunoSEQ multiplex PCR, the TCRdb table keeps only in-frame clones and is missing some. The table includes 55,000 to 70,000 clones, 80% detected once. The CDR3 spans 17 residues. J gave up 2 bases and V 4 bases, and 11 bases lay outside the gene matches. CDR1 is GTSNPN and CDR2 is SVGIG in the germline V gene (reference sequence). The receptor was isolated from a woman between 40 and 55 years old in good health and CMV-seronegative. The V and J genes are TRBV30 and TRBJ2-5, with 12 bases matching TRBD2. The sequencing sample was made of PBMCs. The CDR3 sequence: CAWTYRTSGILQETQYF. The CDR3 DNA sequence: TGTGCCTGGACCTACCGGACTAGCGGGATTTTACAAGAGACCCAGTACTTC.